A selection of T cell receptor beta chains follows, all from one sample in a study of cytomegalovirus exposure and HLA in healthy donors. Only in-frame clones appear in the TCRdb table, and some are missing; sequencing was by immunoSEQ multiplex PCR. Of fewer than 250,000 clones in the sample, 79% were seen once. Material for sequencing was PBMCs. The receptors here all came from a male donor in good health and CMV-seropositive. Both conserved end residues are part of each CDR3. The order of the fields is D gene, CDR3 length, J gene, V gene, CDR3 protein, CDR3 DNA. The D gene is left open where the match is weak.

D gene: TRBD1
CDR3 length: 17
J gene: TRBJ1-1
V gene: TRBV9
CDR3 protein: CASSQGQGAAGVTEAFF
CDR3 DNA: TGTGCCAGCAGCCAGGGACAGGGGGCTGCGGGAGTGACTGAAGCTTTCTTT

D gene: TRBD1
CDR3 length: 16
J gene: TRBJ1-6
V gene: TRBV7-2
CDR3 protein: CASRPPGQTSGSPLHF
CDR3 DNA: TGTGCCAGCAGGCCACCGGGACAGACCAGCGGCTCACCCCTCCACTTT

D gene: NA
CDR3 length: 17
J gene: TRBJ2-7
V gene: TRBV4-1
CDR3 protein: CASSQDSTGTSSYEQYF
CDR3 DNA: TGCGCCAGCAGCCAAGATTCCACAGGGACCAGCTCCTACGAGCAGTACTTC

D gene: NA
CDR3 length: 15
J gene: TRBJ2-5
V gene: TRBV6-5
CDR3 protein: CASSYSSGAQETQYF
CDR3 DNA: TGTGCCAGCAGTTACTCTTCAGGGGCTCAGGAGACCCAGTACTTC

D gene: NA
CDR3 length: 15
J gene: TRBJ1-4
V gene: TRBV28
CDR3 protein: CASSYEGGWNEKLFF
CDR3 DNA: TGTGCCAGCAGTTACGAAGGGGGATGGAATGAAAAACTGTTTTTT

D gene: TRBD1
CDR3 length: 14
J gene: TRBJ1-1
V gene: TRBV5-1
CDR3 protein: CASSSGQGRPEAFF
CDR3 DNA: TGCGCCAGCAGCTCTGGACAGGGGAGGCCTGAAGCTTTCTTT

D gene: TRBD1
CDR3 length: 15
J gene: TRBJ2-1
V gene: TRBV6-5
CDR3 protein: CASTEDRERYNEQFF
CDR3 DNA: TGTGCCAGCACCGAGGACAGGGAGCGATACAATGAGCAGTTCTTC

D gene: TRBD1
CDR3 length: 15
J gene: TRBJ2-7
V gene: TRBV18
CDR3 protein: CASSPNRDRVHEQYF
CDR3 DNA: TGTGCCAGCTCGCCAAACCGGGACAGGGTCCACGAGCAGTACTTC

D gene: NA
CDR3 length: 12
J gene: TRBJ2-4
V gene: TRBV9
CDR3 protein: CASSGGDRSQYF
CDR3 DNA: TGTGCCAGCAGCGGGGGGGACAGATCTCAGTACTTC

D gene: NA
CDR3 length: 16
J gene: TRBJ2-3
V gene: TRBV11-3
CDR3 protein: CASSLEGGARRDTQYF
CDR3 DNA: TGTGCCAGCAGCTTAGAGGGGGGGGCGCGGAGGGATACGCAGTATTTT